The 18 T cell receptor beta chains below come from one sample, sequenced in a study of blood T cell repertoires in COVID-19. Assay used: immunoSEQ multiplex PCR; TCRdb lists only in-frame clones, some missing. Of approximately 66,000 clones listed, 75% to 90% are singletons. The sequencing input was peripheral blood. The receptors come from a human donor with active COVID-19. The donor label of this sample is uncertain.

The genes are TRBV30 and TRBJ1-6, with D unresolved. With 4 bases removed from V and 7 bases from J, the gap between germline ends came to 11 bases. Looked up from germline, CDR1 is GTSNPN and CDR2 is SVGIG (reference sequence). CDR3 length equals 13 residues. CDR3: CAWMRVENSPLHF. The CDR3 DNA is TGTGCCTGGATGAGGGTGGAGAATTCACCCCTCCACTTT.

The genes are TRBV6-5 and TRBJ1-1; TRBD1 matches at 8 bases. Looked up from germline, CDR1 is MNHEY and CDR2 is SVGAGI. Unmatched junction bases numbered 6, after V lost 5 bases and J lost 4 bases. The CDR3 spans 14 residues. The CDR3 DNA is TGTGCCAGCAGTACCGCCGGGACAGGCACTGAAGCTTTCTTT. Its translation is CASSTAGTGTEAFF.

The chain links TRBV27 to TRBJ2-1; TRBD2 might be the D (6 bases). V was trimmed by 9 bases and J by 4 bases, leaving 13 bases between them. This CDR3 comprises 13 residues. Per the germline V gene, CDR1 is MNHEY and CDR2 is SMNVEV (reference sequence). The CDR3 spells CASTDGGYNEQFF. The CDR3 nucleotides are TGTGCCAGTACCGACGGGGGTTACAATGAGCAGTTCTTC.

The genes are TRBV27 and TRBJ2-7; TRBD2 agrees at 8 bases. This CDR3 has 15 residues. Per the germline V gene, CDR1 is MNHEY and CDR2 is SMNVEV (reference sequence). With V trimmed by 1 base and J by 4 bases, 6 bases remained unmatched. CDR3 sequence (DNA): TGTGCCAGCAGTTTATACGGGGGGGTCCCATACGAGCAGTACTTC. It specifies CASSLYGGVPYEQYF.

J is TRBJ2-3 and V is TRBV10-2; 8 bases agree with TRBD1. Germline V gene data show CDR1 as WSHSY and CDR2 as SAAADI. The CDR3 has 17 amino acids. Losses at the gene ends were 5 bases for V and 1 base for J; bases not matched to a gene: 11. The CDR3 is CASSPRRTGLGTDTQYF. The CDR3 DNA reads TGCGCCAGCAGTCCCCGTAGGACAGGGCTTGGCACAGATACGCAGTATTTT.

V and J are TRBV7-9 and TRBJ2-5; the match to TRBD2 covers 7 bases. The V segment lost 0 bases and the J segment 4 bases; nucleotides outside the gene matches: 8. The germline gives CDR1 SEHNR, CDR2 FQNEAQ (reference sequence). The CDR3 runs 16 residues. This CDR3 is CASSLAVSGLSETQYF. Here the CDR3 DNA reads TGTGCCAGCAGCTTAGCGGTTAGCGGGTTATCAGAGACCCAGTACTTC.

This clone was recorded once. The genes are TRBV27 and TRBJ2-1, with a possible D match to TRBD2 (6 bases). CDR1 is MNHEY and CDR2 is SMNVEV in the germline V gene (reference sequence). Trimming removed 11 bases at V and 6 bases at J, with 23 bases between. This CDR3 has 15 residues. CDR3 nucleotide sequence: TGTGCCTGTTGGAGGGCGGGGAGTCGGGGCAATGAGCAGTTCTTC. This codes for CACWRAGSRGNEQFF.

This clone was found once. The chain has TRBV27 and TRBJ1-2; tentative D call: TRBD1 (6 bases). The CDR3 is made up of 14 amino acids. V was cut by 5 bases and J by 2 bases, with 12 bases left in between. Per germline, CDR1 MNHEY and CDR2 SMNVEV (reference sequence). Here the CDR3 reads CASSRQARNYGYTF. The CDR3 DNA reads TGTGCCAGCAGTAGACAGGCTAGGAACTATGGCTACACCTTC.

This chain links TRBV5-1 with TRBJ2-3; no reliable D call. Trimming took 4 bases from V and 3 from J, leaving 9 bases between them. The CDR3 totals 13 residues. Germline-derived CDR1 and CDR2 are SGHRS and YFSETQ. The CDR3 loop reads CASSLDMTDTQYF. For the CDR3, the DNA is TGCGCCAGCAGCCTCGACATGACAGATACGCAGTATTTT.

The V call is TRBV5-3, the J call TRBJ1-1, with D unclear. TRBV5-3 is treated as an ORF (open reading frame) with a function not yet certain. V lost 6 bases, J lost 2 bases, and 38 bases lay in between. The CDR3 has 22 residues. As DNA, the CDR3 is TGTGCCAGAACTCTTCCCCAATCTCCCCCGGGAGAGGGCTTATGGGGAAACACTGAAGCTTTCTTT. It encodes CARTLPQSPPGEGLWGNTEAFF.

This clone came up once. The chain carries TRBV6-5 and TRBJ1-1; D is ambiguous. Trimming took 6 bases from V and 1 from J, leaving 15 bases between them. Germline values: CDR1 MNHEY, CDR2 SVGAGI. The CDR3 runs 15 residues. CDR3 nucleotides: TGTGCCAGCAGCTTTAGAGGGTCGCCGAACACTGAAGCTTTCTTT. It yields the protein CASSFRGSPNTEAFF.

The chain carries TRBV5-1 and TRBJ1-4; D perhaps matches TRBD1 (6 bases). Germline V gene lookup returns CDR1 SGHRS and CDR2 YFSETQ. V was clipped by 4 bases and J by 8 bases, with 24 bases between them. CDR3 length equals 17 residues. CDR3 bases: TGCGCCAGCAGCGCAGGGCGGTGGGGGGGCGTAGAAGAAAAACTGTTTTTT. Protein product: CASSAGRWGGVEEKLFF.

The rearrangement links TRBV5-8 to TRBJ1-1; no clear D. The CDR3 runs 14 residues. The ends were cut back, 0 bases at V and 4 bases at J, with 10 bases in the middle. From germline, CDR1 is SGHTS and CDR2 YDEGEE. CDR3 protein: CASSLGPAGTEAFF. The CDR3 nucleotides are TGTGCCAGCAGCTTGGGGCCAGCGGGCACTGAAGCTTTCTTT.

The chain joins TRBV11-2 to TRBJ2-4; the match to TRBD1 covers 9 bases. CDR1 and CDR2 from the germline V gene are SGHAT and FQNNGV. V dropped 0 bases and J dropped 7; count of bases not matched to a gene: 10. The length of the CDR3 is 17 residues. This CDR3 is CASSLDNWRQGGNIQYF. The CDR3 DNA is TGTGCCAGCAGCTTAGATAATTGGAGACAGGGGGGGAACATTCAGTACTTC.

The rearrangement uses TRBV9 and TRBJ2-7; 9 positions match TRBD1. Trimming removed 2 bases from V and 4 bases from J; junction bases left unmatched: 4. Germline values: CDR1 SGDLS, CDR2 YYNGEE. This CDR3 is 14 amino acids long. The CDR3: CASSVDRGFYEQYF. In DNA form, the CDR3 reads TGTGCCAGCAGCGTTGACAGGGGGTTTTACGAGCAGTACTTC.

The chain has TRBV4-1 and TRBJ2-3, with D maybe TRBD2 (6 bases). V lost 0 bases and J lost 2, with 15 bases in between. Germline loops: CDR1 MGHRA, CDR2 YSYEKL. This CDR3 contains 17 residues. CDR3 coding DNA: TGCGCCAGCAGCCAAGATGTTCTAGCGCGATACACAGATACGCAGTATTTT. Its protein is CASSQDVLARYTDTQYF.

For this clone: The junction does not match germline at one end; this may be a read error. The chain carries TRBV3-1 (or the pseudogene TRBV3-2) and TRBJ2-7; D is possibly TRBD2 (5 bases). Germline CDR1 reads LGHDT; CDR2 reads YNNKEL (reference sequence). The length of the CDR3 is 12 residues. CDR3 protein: CAGSQAAYEQYF. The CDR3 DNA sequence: TGTGCCGGCAGCCAAGCGGCCTACGAGCAGTACTTC.

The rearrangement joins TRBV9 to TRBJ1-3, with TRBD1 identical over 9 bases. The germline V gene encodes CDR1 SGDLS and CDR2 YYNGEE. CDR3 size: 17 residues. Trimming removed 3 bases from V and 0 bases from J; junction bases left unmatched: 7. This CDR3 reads CASSAQQGAYSGNTIYF. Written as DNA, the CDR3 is TGTGCCAGCAGCGCGCAACAGGGGGCCTACTCTGGAAACACCATATATTTT.